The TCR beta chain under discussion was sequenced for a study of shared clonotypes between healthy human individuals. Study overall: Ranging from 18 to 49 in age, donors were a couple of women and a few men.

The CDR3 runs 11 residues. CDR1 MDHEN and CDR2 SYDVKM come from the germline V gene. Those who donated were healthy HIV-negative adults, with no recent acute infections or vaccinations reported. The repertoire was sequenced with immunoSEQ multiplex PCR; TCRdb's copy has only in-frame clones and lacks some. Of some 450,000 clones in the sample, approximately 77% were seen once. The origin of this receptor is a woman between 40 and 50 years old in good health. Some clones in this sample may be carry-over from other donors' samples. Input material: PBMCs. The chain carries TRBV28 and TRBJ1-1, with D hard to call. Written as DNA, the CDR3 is TGTGGGTCAATCGGTGACACTGAAGCTTTCTTT. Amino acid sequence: CGSIGDTEAFF.